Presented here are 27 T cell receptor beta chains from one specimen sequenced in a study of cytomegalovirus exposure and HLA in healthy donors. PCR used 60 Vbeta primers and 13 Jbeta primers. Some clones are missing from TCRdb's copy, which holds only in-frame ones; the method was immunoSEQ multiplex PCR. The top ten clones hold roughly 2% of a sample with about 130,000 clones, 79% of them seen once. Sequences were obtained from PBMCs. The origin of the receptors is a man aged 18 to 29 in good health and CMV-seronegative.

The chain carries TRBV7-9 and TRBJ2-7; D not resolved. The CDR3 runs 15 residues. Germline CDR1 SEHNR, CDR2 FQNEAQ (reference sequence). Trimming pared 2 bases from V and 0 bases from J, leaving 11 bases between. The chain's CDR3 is CASSLLGASSYEQYF. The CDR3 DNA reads TGTGCCAGCAGCTTACTTGGAGCGAGCTCCTACGAGCAGTACTTC.

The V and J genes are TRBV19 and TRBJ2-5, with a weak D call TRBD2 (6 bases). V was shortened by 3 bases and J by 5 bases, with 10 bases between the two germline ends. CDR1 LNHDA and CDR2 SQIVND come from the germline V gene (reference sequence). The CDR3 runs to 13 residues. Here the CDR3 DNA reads TGTGCCAGTAGTATGGAGGGCCCCGAGACCCAGTACTTC. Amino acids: CASSMEGPETQYF.

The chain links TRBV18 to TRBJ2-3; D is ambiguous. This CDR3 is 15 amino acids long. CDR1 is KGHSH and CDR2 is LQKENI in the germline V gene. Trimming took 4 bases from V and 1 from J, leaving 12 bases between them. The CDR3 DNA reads TGTGCCAGCTCACAACTTTACCAACGCACAGATACGCAGTATTTT. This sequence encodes CASSQLYQRTDTQYF.

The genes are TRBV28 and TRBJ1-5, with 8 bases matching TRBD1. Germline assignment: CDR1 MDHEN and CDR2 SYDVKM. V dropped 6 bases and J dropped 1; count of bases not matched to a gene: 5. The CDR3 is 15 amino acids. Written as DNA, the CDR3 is TGTGCCAGCAGGCAACAGGGGGGCAGCAATCAGCCCCAGCATTTT. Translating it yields CASRQQGGSNQPQHF.

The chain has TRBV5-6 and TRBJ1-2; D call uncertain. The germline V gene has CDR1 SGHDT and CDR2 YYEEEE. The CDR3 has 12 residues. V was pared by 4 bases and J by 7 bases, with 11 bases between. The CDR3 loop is CASSPRQVGYTF. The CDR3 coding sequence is TGTGCCAGCAGCCCCAGGCAGGTTGGCTACACCTTC. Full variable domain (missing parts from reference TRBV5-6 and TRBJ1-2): DAGVTQSPTHLIKTRGQQVTLRCSPKSGHDTVSWYQQALGQGPQFIFQYYEEEERQRGNFPDRFSGHQFPNYSSELNVNALLLGDSALYLCASSPRQVGYTFGSGTRLTVV.

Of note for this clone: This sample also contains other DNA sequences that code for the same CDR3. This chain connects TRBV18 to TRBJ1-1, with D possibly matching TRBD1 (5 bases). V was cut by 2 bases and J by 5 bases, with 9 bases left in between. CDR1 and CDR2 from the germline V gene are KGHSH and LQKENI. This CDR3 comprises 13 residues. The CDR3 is CASSPGTGTEAFF. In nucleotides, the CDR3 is TGTGCCAGCTCACCAGGGACTGGGACTGAAGCTTTCTTT.

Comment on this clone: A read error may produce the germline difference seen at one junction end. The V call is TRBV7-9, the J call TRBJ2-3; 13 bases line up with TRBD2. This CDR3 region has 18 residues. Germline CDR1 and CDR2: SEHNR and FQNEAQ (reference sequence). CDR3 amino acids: CASSSGLAGAPGTNTQYF. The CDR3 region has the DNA TGTGCCAGCAGCTCCGGACTAGCGGGAGCCCCTGGCACAAATACGCAGTATTTT.

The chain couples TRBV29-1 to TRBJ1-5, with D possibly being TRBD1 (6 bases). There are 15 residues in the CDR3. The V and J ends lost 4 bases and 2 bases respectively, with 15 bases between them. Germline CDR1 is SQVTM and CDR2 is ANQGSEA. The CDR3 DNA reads TGCAGCGTTGTCACCGGACAGAGTGGCAATCAGCCCCAGCATTTT. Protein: CSVVTGQSGNQPQHF.

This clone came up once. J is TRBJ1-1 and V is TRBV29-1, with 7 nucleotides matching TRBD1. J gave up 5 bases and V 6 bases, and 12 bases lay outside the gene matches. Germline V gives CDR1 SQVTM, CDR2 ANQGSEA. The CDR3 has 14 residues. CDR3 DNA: TGCAGCGTCGGAGACAGGGCGAGTTTGACTGAAGCTTTCTTT. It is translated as CSVGDRASLTEAFF.

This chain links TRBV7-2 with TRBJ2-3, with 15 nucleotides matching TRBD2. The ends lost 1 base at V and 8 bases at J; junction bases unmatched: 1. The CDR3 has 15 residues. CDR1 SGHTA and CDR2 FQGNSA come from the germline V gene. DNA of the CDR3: TGTGCCAGCAGCTTAGAGGGACTAGCGGGAGGTACGCAGTATTTT. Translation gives CASSLEGLAGGTQYF.

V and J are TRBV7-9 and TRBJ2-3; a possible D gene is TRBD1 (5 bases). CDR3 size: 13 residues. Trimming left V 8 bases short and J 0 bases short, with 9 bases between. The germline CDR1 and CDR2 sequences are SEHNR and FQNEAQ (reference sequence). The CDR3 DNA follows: TGTGCCAGCCGATGGACAAGCACAGATACGCAGTATTTT. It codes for CASRWTSTDTQYF.

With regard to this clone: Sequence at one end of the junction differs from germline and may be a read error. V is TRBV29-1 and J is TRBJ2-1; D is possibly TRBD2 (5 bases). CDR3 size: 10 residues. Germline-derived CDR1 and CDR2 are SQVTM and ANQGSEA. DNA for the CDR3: TGCAGCGTCGACTACACTGAGCAGTTCTTC. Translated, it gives CSVDYTEQFF.

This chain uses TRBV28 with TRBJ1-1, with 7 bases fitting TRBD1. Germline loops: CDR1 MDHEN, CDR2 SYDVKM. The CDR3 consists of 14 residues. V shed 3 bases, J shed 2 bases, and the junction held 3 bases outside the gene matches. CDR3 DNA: TGTGCCAGCAGTTTTCAGGGGGACAACACTGAAGCTTTCTTT. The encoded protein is CASSFQGDNTEAFF.

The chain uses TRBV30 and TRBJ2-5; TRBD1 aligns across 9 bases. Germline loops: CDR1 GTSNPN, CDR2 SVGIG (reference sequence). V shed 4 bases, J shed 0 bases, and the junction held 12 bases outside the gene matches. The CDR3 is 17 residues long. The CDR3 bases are TGTGCCTGGACGGGACAGGGATTCATGCGGAACCAAGAGACCCAGTACTTC. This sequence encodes CAWTGQGFMRNQETQYF.

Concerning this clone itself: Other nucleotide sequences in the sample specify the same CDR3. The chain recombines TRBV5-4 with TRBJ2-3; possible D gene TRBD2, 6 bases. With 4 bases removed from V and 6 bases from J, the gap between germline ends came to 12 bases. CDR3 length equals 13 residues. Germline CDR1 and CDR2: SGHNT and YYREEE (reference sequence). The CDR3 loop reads CASSLTGEDTQYF. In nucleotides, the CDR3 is TGTGCCAGCAGCCTCACGGGAGAGGATACGCAGTATTTT. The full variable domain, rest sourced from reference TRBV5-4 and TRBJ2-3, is ETGVTQSPTHLIKTRGQQVTLRCSSQSGHNTVSWYQQALGQGPQFIFQYYREEENGRGNFPPRFSGLQFPNYSSELNVNALELDDSALYLCASSLTGEDTQYFGPGTRLTVL.

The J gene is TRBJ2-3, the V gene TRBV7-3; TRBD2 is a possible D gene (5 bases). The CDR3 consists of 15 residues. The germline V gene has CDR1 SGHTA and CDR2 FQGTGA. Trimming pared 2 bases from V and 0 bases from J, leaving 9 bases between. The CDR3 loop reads CASSLGSGSTDTQYF. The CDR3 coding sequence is TGTGCCAGCAGCTTAGGGTCGGGAAGCACAGATACGCAGTATTTT.

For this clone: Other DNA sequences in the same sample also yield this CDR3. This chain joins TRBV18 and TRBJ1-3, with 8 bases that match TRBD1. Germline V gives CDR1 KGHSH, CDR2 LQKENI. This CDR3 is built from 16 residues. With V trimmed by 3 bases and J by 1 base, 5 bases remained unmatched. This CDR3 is CASSPRTGTSGNTIYF. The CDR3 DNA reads TGTGCCAGCTCACCGCGGACAGGGACTTCTGGAAACACCATATATTTT.

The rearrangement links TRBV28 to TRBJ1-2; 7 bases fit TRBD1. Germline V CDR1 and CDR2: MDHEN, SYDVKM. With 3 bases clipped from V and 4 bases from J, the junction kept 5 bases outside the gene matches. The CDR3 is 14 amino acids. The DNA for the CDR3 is TGTGCCAGCAGTTTCCCTAGACAGGGCTATGGCTACACCTTC. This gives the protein CASSFPRQGYGYTF.

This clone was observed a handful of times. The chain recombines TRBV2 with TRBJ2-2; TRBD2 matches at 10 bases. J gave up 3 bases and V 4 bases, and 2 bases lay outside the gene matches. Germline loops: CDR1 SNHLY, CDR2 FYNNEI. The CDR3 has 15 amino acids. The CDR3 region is CASSGLAGDTGELFF. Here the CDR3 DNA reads TGTGCCAGCAGTGGCCTAGCGGGAGACACCGGGGAGCTGTTTTTT.

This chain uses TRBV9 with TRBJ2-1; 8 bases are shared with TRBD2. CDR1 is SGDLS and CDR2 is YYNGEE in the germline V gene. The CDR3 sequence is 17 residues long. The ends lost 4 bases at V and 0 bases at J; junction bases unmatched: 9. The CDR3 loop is CASSSGTGTSSYNEQFF. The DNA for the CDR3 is TGTGCCAGCAGCTCGGGGACCGGGACTAGCTCCTACAATGAGCAGTTCTTC.

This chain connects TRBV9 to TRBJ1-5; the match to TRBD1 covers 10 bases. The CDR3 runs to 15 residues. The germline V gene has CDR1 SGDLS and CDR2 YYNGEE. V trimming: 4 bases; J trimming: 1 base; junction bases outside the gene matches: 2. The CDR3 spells CASSQTGGSNQPQHF. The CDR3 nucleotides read TGTGCCAGCAGCCAGACAGGGGGCAGCAATCAGCCCCAGCATTTT.

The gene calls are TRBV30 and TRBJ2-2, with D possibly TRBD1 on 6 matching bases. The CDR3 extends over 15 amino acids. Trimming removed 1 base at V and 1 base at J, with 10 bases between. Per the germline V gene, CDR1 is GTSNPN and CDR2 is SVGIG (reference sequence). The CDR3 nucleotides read TGTGCCTGGAGTGAGTTGGACAGGAACACCGGGGAGCTGTTTTTT. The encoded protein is CAWSELDRNTGELFF.

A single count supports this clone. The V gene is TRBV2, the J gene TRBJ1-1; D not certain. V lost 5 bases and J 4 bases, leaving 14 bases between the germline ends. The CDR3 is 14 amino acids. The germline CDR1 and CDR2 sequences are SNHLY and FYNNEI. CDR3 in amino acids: CASSLQRVRTEAFF. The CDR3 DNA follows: TGTGCCAGCAGTCTTCAGAGGGTTCGCACTGAAGCTTTCTTT.

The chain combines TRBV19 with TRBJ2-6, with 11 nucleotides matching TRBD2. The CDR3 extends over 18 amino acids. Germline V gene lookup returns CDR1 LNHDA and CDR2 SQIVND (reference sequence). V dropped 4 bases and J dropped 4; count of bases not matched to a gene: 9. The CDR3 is CASSTIAGGPGGANVLTF. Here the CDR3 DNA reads TGTGCCAGTAGTACCATAGCGGGAGGGCCGGGGGGGGCCAACGTCCTGACTTTC.

Here the CDR3 reads CASSPQGSRYEQYF. The CDR3 DNA reads TGTGCCAGCAGCCCACAGGGGTCTAGGTACGAGCAGTACTTC. The chain uses TRBV7-3 and TRBJ2-7; TRBD1 matches at 7 bases. Trimming took 5 bases from V and 4 from J; bases not matched to a gene: 8. The CDR3 is 14 amino acids. Germline CDR1 and CDR2: SGHTA and FQGTGA.

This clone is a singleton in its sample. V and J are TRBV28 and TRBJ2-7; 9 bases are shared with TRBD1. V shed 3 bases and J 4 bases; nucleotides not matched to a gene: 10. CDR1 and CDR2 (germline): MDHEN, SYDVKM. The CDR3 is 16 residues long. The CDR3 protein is CASSFWNRGLQYEQYF. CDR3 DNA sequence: TGTGCCAGCAGTTTTTGGAACAGGGGGCTACAGTACGAGCAGTACTTC.

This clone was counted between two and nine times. CDR3 nucleotides: TGCGCCAGCAGCTTTCCCCCGGGAAAACCTTACGAGCAGTACGTC. The encoded protein is CASSFPPGKPYEQYV. The rearrangement links TRBV5-1 to TRBJ2-7; tentative D call: TRBD2 (5 bases). The CDR3 covers 15 residues. The V end was cut by 2 bases, the J end by 4 bases, with 16 bases between. Germline-derived CDR1 and CDR2 are SGHRS and YFSETQ.